The next 4 T cell receptor beta chains were all read from a single sample in a study of beta chain features in type 1 diabetes (dated by TCRdb to about 2018). The full study reports these points: In all four CD4+ subsets, TCRB CDR3 length was moderately but significantly shorter in type 1 diabetes patients.

These receptors have no identified antigens. The library was obtained by the immunoSEQ multiplex PCR assay. The entire isolated RNA was reverse transcribed using the High Capacity cDNA Reverse Transcription Kit, and thus expressed TCRB transcripts were sequenced. TCRdb holds this immuneACCESS table with in-frame rearrangements only. Some clones are missing; in checked studies, unresolved V genes explain under half, and the rest has no known cause. The sample yields fewer than 350,000 clones; approximately 16% were counted once. The top ten clones comprise 0.015% to 0.017% of the sample. The sample taken for sequencing was naive CD4+ T cells from blood. Explained via the paper, the cell subset or site label denotes: true naive CD4+ T cells. All receptors derive from a man aged 18 to 29 with type 1 diabetes.

The table lists this clone with a few counts. The rearrangement uses TRBV30 and TRBJ2-1; 7 bases are a match to TRBD2. The CDR3 is made up of 17 amino acids. CDR1 is GTSNPN and CDR2 is SVGIG in the germline V gene (reference sequence). Trimming at V came to 0 bases and at J to 6 bases, leaving 14 bases not matched to a gene. CDR3 amino acids: CAWSVGVRSSGSNEQFF. The CDR3 DNA follows: TGTGCCTGGAGTGTAGGCGTCCGGTCTAGCGGTAGCAATGAGCAGTTCTTC.

This clone was seen only a few times. The chain carries TRBV5-1 and TRBJ2-6; D perhaps matches TRBD2 (6 bases). CDR3 length: 18 residues. V was trimmed by 4 bases and J by 2 bases, leaving 19 bases between them. Per germline, CDR1 SGHRS and CDR2 YFSETQ. Here the CDR3 DNA reads TGCGCCAGCAGCCCCCCCGGGGGTGTCGTGGCTGGGGCCAACGTCCTGACTTTC. Residues: CASSPPGGVVAGANVLTF.

This clone was seen only a few times. A junction boundary mismatches the germline segment, possibly from a read error. For the CDR3, the DNA is TGTGCCATCAGTGCTATGACTAGCGTCTACGAGCAGTACTTC. This gives the protein CAISAMTSVYEQYF. This rearrangement joins TRBV6-5 to TRBJ2-7, with TRBD2 matching over 8 bases. The CDR3 covers 14 residues. CDR1 is MNHEY and CDR2 is SVGAGI in the germline V gene.

This clone came up a few times. This chain uses TRBV7-9 with TRBJ2-7, with D unclear. The germline V gene encodes CDR1 SEHNR and CDR2 FQNEAQ (reference sequence). Trimming left V 5 bases short and J 5 bases short, with 7 bases between. This CDR3 region has 11 residues. CDR3 sequence: CASSERNEQYF. CDR3 in DNA: TGTGCCAGCAGCGAGAGAAACGAGCAGTACTTC.